This T cell receptor (beta chain) was obtained from a study of cytomegalovirus exposure and HLA in healthy donors. Each donor was nominally healthy when sampled (though unrecorded immune exposures were likely). Researchers ran the PCR with 60 Vbeta and 13 Jbeta primers. This table comes from immunoSEQ multiplex PCR, and its TCRdb copy is limited to in-frame clones, with some not included. The sample lists hundreds of thousands of clones; around 90% were seen once. Sequencing input: PBMCs. The source is a woman aged 18-30 years in good health and CMV-seronegative.

The CDR3 reads CASRSPQGTSSTDTQYF. As DNA, the CDR3 is TGCGCCAGCAGATCTCCACAGGGAACTTCTAGCACAGATACGCAGTATTTT. This rearrangement joins TRBV4-1 to TRBJ2-3; TRBD1 might be the D (6 bases). The CDR3 contains 17 residues. Germline values: CDR1 MGHRA, CDR2 YSYEKL. Trimming pared 6 bases from V and 0 bases from J, leaving 19 bases between.